This T cell receptor (beta chain) was retrieved from a study of blood T cell repertoires in COVID-19. As for the study in general: Both acute and convalescent COVID-19 samples were obtained from the United States, Italy and Spain. T cells, B-cell-depleted T cells, or PBMCs supplied cDNA or gDNA.

The CDR3 has 16 residues. Germline loops: CDR1 MRHNA, CDR2 SNTAGT. The J segment lost 4 bases and the V segment lost 2 bases, leaving 7 bases of the junction unmatched. How the authors handled the data: Estimates of nucleated cell counts were drawn from the amplification of reference gene primers. The method was immunoSEQ multiplex PCR; TCRdb's version includes in-frame clones alone and lacks a portion of them. V, J and clone size are taken as reported in that table, and D and trimming were inferred from the DNA itself. Altogether under 300,000 clones are present, 86% being singletons, with the ten largest covering around an eighth.

The chain carries TRBV6-4 and TRBJ2-3, with 9 bases fitting TRBD2. This clonotype originated in a man older than 75 with acute or convalescent COVID-19. Specimen: peripheral blood. The chain's CDR3 is CASSDRGGAAPDTQYF. The CDR3 DNA reads TGTGCCAGCAGTGACCGCGGGGGGGCCGCCCCAGATACGCAGTATTTT.